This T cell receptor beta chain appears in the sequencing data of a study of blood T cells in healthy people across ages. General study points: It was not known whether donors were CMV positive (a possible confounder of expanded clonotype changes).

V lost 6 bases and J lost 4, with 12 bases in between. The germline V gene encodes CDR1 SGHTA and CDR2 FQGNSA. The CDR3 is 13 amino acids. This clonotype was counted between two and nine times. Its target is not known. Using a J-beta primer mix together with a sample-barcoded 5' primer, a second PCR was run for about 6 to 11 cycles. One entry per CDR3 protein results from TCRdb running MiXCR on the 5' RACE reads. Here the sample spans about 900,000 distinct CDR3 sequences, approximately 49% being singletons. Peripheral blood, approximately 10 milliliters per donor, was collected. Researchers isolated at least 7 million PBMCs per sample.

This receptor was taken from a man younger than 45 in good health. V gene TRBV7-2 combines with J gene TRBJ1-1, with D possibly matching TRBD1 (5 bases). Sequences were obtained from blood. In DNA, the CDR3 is TGTGCCAGCAGGGCCCACGGGGGCACTGAAGCTTTCTTT. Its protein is CASRAHGGTEAFF.